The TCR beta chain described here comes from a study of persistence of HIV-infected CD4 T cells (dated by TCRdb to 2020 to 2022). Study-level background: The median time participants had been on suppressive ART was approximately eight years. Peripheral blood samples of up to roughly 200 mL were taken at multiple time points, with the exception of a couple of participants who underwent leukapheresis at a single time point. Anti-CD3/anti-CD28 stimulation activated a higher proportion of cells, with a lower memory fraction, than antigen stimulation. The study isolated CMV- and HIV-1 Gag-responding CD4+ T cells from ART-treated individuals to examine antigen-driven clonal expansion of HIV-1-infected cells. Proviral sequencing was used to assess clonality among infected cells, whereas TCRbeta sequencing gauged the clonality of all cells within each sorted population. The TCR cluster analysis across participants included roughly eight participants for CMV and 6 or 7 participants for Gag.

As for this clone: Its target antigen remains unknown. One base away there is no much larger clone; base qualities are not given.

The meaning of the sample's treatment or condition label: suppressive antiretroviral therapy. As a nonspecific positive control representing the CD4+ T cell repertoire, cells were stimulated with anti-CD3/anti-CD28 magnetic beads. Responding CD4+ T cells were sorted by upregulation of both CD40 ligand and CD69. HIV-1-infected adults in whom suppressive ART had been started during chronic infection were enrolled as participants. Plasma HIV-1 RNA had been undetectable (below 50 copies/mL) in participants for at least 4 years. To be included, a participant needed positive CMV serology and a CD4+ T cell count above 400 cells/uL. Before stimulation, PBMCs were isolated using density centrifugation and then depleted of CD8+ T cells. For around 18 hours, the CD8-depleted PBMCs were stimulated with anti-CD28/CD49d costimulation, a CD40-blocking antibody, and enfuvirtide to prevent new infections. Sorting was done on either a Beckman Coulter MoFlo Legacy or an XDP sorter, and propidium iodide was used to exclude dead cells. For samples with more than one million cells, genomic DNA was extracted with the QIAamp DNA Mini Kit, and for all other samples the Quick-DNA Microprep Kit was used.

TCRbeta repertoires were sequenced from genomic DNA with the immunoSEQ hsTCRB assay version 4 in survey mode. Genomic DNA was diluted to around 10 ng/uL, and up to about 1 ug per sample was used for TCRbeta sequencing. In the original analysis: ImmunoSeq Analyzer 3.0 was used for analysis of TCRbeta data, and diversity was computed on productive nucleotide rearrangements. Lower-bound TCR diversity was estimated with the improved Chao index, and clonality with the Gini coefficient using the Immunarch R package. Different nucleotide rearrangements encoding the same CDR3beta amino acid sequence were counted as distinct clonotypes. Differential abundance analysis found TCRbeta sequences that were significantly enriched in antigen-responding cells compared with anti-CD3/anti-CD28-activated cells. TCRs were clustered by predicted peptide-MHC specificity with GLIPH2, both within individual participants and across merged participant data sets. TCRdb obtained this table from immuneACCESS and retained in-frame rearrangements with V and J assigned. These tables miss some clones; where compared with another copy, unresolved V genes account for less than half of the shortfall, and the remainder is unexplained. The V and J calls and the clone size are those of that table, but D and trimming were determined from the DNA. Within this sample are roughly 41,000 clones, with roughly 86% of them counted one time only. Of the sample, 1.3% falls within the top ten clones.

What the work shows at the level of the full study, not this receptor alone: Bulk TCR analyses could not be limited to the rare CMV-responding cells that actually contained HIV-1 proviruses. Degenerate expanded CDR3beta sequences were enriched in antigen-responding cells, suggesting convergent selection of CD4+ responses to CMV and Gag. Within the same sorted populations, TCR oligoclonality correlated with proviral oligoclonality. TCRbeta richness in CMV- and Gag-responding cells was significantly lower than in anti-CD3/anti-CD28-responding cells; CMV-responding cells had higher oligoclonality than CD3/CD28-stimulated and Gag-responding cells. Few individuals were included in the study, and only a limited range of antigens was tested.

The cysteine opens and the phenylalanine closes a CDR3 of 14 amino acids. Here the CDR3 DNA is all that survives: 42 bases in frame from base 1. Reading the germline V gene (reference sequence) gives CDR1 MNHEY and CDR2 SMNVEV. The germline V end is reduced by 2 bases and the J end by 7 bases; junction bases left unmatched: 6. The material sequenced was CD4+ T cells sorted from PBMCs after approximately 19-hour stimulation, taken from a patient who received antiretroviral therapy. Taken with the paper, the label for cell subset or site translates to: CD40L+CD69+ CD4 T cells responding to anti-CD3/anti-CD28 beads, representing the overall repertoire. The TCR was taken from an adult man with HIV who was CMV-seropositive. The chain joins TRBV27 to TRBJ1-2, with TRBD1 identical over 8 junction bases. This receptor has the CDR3 CASSLRQGALGYTF. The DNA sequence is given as TGTGCCAGCAGTTTAAGGCAGGGGGCTCTTGGCTACACCTTC.